A selection of T cell receptor beta chains follows, all from one sample in a study of T cell repertoires in cytomegalovirus infection. These TCRs' antigens remain unknown. TCRdb reprocessed the reads via MiXCR and lists one record per CDR3 protein. The table lists a few hundred thousand distinct CDR3 sequences, over 35% of them singletons, with about 46% in the top ten. The sequenced sample was cultured PBMCs, obtained from culture after CMV antigen stimulation. These receptors all come from a human donor in good health (CMV status not recorded). Some clones in this sample may be carry-over from other donors' samples. CDR3s include the opening cysteine and the closing phenylalanine or tryptophan. Fields, in order: CDR3 DNA, CDR3 protein, clone size, J gene, D gene, V gene. D genes are given only for firm matches. Not all rows give a size; the values are once, few, many and, for expanded clones, a class.

cdr3_nt: TGTGCCAGCAGCTTAGTGAGGGGATTCTTGTCTGAAGCTTTCTTT
cdr3_aa: CASSLVRGFLSEAFF
clone_size: NA
j_call: TRBJ1-1
d_call: NA
v_call: TRBV11-2

cdr3_nt: TGTGCCAGTAGGACTGCAGGGGCTTATGGCTACACCTTC
cdr3_aa: CASRTAGAYGYTF
clone_size: NA
j_call: TRBJ1-2
d_call: NA
v_call: TRBV19

cdr3_nt: TGTGCCAGCAGGGCCGGGGGGCGAGGGGGTGGCTACACCTTC
cdr3_aa: CASRAGGRGGGYTF
clone_size: NA
j_call: TRBJ1-2
d_call: NA
v_call: TRBV27

cdr3_nt: TGTGCCAGCAGCTTAGATCGTGGCAGACACTACTCCTACGAGCAGTACTTC
cdr3_aa: CASSLDRGRHYSYEQYF
clone_size: NA
j_call: TRBJ2-7
d_call: NA
v_call: TRBV11-2

cdr3_nt: TGTGCCAGCGGTGGGGAGGCTGGATATCAGCCCCAGCATTTT
cdr3_aa: CASGGEAGYQPQHF
clone_size: NA
j_call: TRBJ1-5
d_call: NA
v_call: TRBV10-3

cdr3_nt: TGCAGTGCTAGTTCCCTTTCTAGCGGGAGTTGGAATGAGCAGTTCTTC
cdr3_aa: CSASSLSSGSWNEQFF
clone_size: NA
j_call: TRBJ2-1
d_call: TRBD2
v_call: TRBV20-1

cdr3_nt: TGTGCCAGCAGTTTAAATATAGGGGCCAGCACAGATACGCAGTATTTT
cdr3_aa: CASSLNIGASTDTQYF
clone_size: few
j_call: TRBJ2-3
d_call: NA
v_call: TRBV6-1

cdr3_nt: TGTGCCAGCATTCGTTTGGGGGGGACTAGCCGGAGTGGCAATGAGCAGTTCTTC
cdr3_aa: CASIRLGGTSRSGNEQFF
clone_size: NA
j_call: TRBJ2-1
d_call: TRBD2
v_call: TRBV2

cdr3_nt: TGTGCCAGCAGCTTATGGAGGGACGAGCAGTTCTTC
cdr3_aa: CASSLWRDEQFF
clone_size: few
j_call: TRBJ2-1
d_call: NA
v_call: TRBV11-2

cdr3_nt: TGTGCCAGCAACCCGACAGGGATCAGCAATCAGCCCCAGCATTTT
cdr3_aa: CASNPTGISNQPQHF
clone_size: NA
j_call: TRBJ1-5
d_call: TRBD1
v_call: TRBV28

cdr3_nt: TGTGCCAGCAGCTCCAATTCGCTCAGCACCCAGCATTTT
cdr3_aa: CASSSNSLSTQHF
clone_size: NA
j_call: TRBJ1-5
d_call: NA
v_call: TRBV7-2

cdr3_nt: TGTGCCAGCAGCCACAGGGATCGTGAGACCCAGTACTTC
cdr3_aa: CASSHRDRETQYF
clone_size: NA
j_call: TRBJ2-5
d_call: NA
v_call: TRBV7-2

cdr3_nt: TGTGCCAGCAGTTACTCAAGTCCGGGACAGGGGGCGGAGACCCAGTACTTC
cdr3_aa: CASSYSSPGQGAETQYF
clone_size: NA
j_call: TRBJ2-5
d_call: TRBD1
v_call: TRBV6-5

cdr3_nt: TGTGCCAGCAGCCCAGACTACCGCTTGAATAATGAGCAGTTCTTC
cdr3_aa: CASSPDYRLNNEQFF
clone_size: few
j_call: TRBJ2-1
d_call: NA
v_call: TRBV7-8

cdr3_nt: TGTGCCAGTAGTGCATCGACAGGGGGAGGACAGCCCCAGCATTTT
cdr3_aa: CASSASTGGGQPQHF
clone_size: NA
j_call: TRBJ1-5
d_call: TRBD1
v_call: TRBV19

cdr3_nt: TGTGCCAGCAGCTCAGGGACCTTAAGGGAGACCCAGTACTTC
cdr3_aa: CASSSGTLRETQYF
clone_size: NA
j_call: TRBJ2-5
d_call: NA
v_call: TRBV7-2

cdr3_nt: TGTGCCAGCAGCCAAGGGGGGTCCTATCAGCCCCAGCATTTT
cdr3_aa: CASSQGGSYQPQHF
clone_size: NA
j_call: TRBJ1-5
d_call: NA
v_call: TRBV7-9

cdr3_nt: TGTGCCAGCAGCTTCCCTCAAGCGGGGGCCAACAATGAGCAGTTCTTC
cdr3_aa: CASSFPQAGANNEQFF
clone_size: many
j_call: TRBJ2-1
d_call: TRBD2
v_call: TRBV7-2

cdr3_nt: TGTGCCATCAGTGATTCAGGGGGCGATGGCTACACCTTC
cdr3_aa: CAISDSGGDGYTF
clone_size: few
j_call: TRBJ1-2
d_call: TRBD1
v_call: TRBV10-3

cdr3_nt: TGTGCCAGCAGCTTAGAGGGCGGCAATTCACCCCTCCACTTT
cdr3_aa: CASSLEGGNSPLHF
clone_size: few
j_call: TRBJ1-6
d_call: NA
v_call: TRBV7-6

cdr3_nt: TGCGCCAGCAGCCCTACCCCTCAAGGGAGCACTGAAGCTTTCTTT
cdr3_aa: CASSPTPQGSTEAFF
clone_size: once
j_call: TRBJ1-1
d_call: NA
v_call: TRBV4-1

cdr3_nt: TGTGCCAGCAGTGAAGCGGGGCCGGAGCAGTTCTTC
cdr3_aa: CASSEAGPEQFF
clone_size: few
j_call: TRBJ2-1
d_call: NA
v_call: TRBV6-1

cdr3_nt: TGTGCCAGCAGTAGCGGGACCCGGGGCGAGCAGTACTTC
cdr3_aa: CASSSGTRGEQYF
clone_size: NA
j_call: TRBJ2-7
d_call: TRBD2
v_call: TRBV7-6

cdr3_nt: TGTGCCAGCACCTCAGGGTGGGCGCTGACCTACGAGCAGTACTTC
cdr3_aa: CASTSGWALTYEQYF
clone_size: few
j_call: TRBJ2-7
d_call: NA
v_call: TRBV12-3/TRBV12-4

cdr3_nt: TGTGCCAGCAGTTTGGGTGGAGGGGCGGCCCAGCCCCAGCATTTT
cdr3_aa: CASSLGGGAAQPQHF
clone_size: NA
j_call: TRBJ1-5
d_call: NA
v_call: TRBV28

cdr3_nt: TGTGCCAGCAGCTTATCGGGGGCAGGTGGCTACACCTTC
cdr3_aa: CASSLSGAGGYTF
clone_size: NA
j_call: TRBJ1-2
d_call: NA
v_call: TRBV7-9

cdr3_nt: TGCAGTGCCCCCAACCCTCGGACCGGAAATTCACCCCTCCACTTT
cdr3_aa: CSAPNPRTGNSPLHF
clone_size: NA
j_call: TRBJ1-6
d_call: NA
v_call: TRBV20-1

cdr3_nt: TGTGCCAGCAGGACCAGGGTCCGGGCCTCGGGGGAGACCCAGTACTTC
cdr3_aa: CASRTRVRASGETQYF
clone_size: few
j_call: TRBJ2-5
d_call: NA
v_call: TRBV6-5

cdr3_nt: TGTGCCAGCAGTACCATTTCCAAGGGGACCGGGGAGCTGTTTTTT
cdr3_aa: CASSTISKGTGELFF
clone_size: NA
j_call: TRBJ2-2
d_call: NA
v_call: TRBV6-1

cdr3_nt: TGTGCCAGCAGCTTAGAGGTTCGTACACAGCCCCAGCATTTT
cdr3_aa: CASSLEVRTQPQHF
clone_size: NA
j_call: TRBJ1-5
d_call: NA
v_call: TRBV7-2

cdr3_nt: TGTGCCAGCAGTTTCTCTAGCGTCAGGGGGGATACGCAGTATTTT
cdr3_aa: CASSFSSVRGDTQYF
clone_size: NA
j_call: TRBJ2-3
d_call: NA
v_call: TRBV12-3/TRBV12-4

cdr3_nt: TGTGCCAGCCTGGGCGTGGCACAGACCCAGTACTTC
cdr3_aa: CASLGVAQTQYF
clone_size: few
j_call: TRBJ2-5
d_call: NA
v_call: TRBV11-2

cdr3_nt: TGTGCCAGCAGCCCGGGGGACAGGGGTGCCTACAATGAGCAGTTCTTC
cdr3_aa: CASSPGDRGAYNEQFF
clone_size: once
j_call: TRBJ2-1
d_call: TRBD1
v_call: TRBV7-9

cdr3_nt: TGTGCCAGCAGCTTAGATAGCGGGGGGTTTGATACGCAGTATTTT
cdr3_aa: CASSLDSGGFDTQYF
clone_size: NA
j_call: TRBJ2-3
d_call: TRBD2
v_call: TRBV7-2

cdr3_nt: TGTGCCAGCAGCTTAATCAGGGTCGAGAGAAGCAATCAGCCCCAGCATTTT
cdr3_aa: CASSLIRVERSNQPQHF
clone_size: many
j_call: TRBJ1-5
d_call: NA
v_call: TRBV7-2

cdr3_nt: TGTGCCAGCAGCCCAGTGACAGGGACGAATGAGCAGTTCTTC
cdr3_aa: CASSPVTGTNEQFF
clone_size: NA
j_call: TRBJ2-1
d_call: TRBD1
v_call: TRBV27

cdr3_nt: TGTGCCAGCAGCTTAGTCGCCCTAGCGGGGGGAGCGACCTACGAGCAGTACTTC
cdr3_aa: CASSLVALAGGATYEQYF
clone_size: NA
j_call: TRBJ2-7
d_call: TRBD2
v_call: TRBV7-2

cdr3_nt: TGTGCCAGCAGTCCCGGGACAGCCTATGTAGCTTTCTTT
cdr3_aa: CASSPGTAYVAFF
clone_size: NA
j_call: TRBJ1-1
d_call: TRBD1
v_call: TRBV27

cdr3_nt: TGTGCCAGCAGGACCCAGGGACAGGTGTCCTATAATTCACCCCTCCACTTT
cdr3_aa: CASRTQGQVSYNSPLHF
clone_size: NA
j_call: TRBJ1-6
d_call: TRBD1
v_call: TRBV6-6

cdr3_nt: TGTGCCAGCAGCCTAGCGGGGGGACAGAAGACCCAGTACTTC
cdr3_aa: CASSLAGGQKTQYF
clone_size: NA
j_call: TRBJ2-5
d_call: TRBD2
v_call: TRBV6-2/TRBV6-3

cdr3_nt: TGTGCCAGCAGTGACCGTCCCACTAGTCGGCAGTACTTC
cdr3_aa: CASSDRPTSRQYF
clone_size: NA
j_call: TRBJ2-7
d_call: NA
v_call: TRBV12-3/TRBV12-4

cdr3_nt: TGTGCTAGTGGTTTGACAGGGGCGTTTGGATATGGCTACACCTTC
cdr3_aa: CASGLTGAFGYGYTF
clone_size: few
j_call: TRBJ1-2
d_call: TRBD1
v_call: TRBV12-5

cdr3_nt: TGCGCCAGCAGCTCCGGGGCCTCGGCCCAGGAGACCCAGTACTTC
cdr3_aa: CASSSGASAQETQYF
clone_size: NA
j_call: TRBJ2-5
d_call: NA
v_call: TRBV5-1

cdr3_nt: TGTGCCAGCAGGAGAAGACTAGCGGGGGCCGATACGCAGTATTTT
cdr3_aa: CASRRRLAGADTQYF
clone_size: NA
j_call: TRBJ2-3
d_call: TRBD2
v_call: TRBV12-3/TRBV12-4

cdr3_nt: TGTGCTAGTGGGGGAACTGGAGGAGCTTTCTTT
cdr3_aa: CASGGTGGAFF
clone_size: NA
j_call: TRBJ1-1
d_call: NA
v_call: TRBV12-5

cdr3_nt: TGTGCCAGCAGCTCCTTTACCTACGAGCAGTACTTC
cdr3_aa: CASSSFTYEQYF
clone_size: many
j_call: TRBJ2-7
d_call: NA
v_call: TRBV7-2

cdr3_nt: TGCAGCGTTGAAGATCACGGTAGCGGGGGGGCCAGTTTCTTC
cdr3_aa: CSVEDHGSGGASFF
clone_size: NA
j_call: TRBJ2-1
d_call: TRBD2
v_call: TRBV29-1

cdr3_nt: TGTGCCAGCAGCTTAGATCCCCTTACTGACAGGAGTTATGGAGTATACGAGCAGTACTTC
cdr3_aa: CASSLDPLTDRSYGVYEQYF
clone_size: NA
j_call: TRBJ2-7
d_call: NA
v_call: TRBV11-2

cdr3_nt: TGTGCCAGCAGAACAGACAGGGGTGGAGAGACCCAGTACTTC
cdr3_aa: CASRTDRGGETQYF
clone_size: few
j_call: TRBJ2-5
d_call: TRBD1
v_call: TRBV28

cdr3_nt: TGTGCCAGCTCATCGAAGCGGGACATTTGGACTAATGAAAAACTGTTTTTT
cdr3_aa: CASSSKRDIWTNEKLFF
clone_size: NA
j_call: TRBJ1-4
d_call: NA
v_call: TRBV18

cdr3_nt: TGTGCCAGCAGTTGGGCTGGGGGGGAACCGGGACAGGGGACGGATGAGCAGTTCTTC
cdr3_aa: CASSWAGGEPGQGTDEQFF
clone_size: NA
j_call: TRBJ2-1
d_call: TRBD1
v_call: TRBV28

cdr3_nt: TGCGCCAGCAGCGATTATACAGGGATCGAGACCCAGTACTTC
cdr3_aa: CASSDYTGIETQYF
clone_size: NA
j_call: TRBJ2-5
d_call: NA
v_call: TRBV10-1

cdr3_nt: TGTGCCAGCAGCGGCCGACTAGCGGGGGCCACAGATACGCAGTATTTT
cdr3_aa: CASSGRLAGATDTQYF
clone_size: few
j_call: TRBJ2-3
d_call: TRBD2
v_call: TRBV7-8